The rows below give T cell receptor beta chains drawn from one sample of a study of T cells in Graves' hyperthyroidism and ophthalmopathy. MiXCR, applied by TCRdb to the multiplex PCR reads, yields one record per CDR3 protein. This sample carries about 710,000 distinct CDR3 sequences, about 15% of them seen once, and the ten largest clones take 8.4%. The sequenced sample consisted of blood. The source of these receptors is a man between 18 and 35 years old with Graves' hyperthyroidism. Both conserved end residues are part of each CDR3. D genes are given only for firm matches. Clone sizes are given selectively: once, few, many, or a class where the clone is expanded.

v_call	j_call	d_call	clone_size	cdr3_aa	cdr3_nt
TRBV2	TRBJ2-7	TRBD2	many	CASIISGRREQYF	TGTGCCAGCATTATTAGCGGGAGACGGGAGCAGTACTTC
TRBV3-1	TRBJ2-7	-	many	CASSQAPERKQYF	TGTGCCAGCAGCCAAGCCCCGGAACGGAAGCAGTACTTC
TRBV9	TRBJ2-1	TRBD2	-	CASSVDAGVSYNEQSF	TGTGCCAGCAGCGTAGACGCGGGAGTTTCGTACAATGAGCAGTCCTTC
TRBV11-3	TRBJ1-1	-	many	CASSLERPLDTEAFF	TGTGCCAGCAGCTTAGAACGTCCCTTGGACACTGAAGCTTTCTTT
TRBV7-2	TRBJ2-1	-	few	CASSSGTVPFF	TGTGCCAGCAGCTCCGGGACTGTCCCGTTCTTC
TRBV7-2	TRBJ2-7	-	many	CASSFGPSPYEQYF	TGTGCCAGCAGCTTCGGTCCCTCCCCCTACGAGCAGTACTTC
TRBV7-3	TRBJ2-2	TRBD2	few	CASSPPGGRGGELFF	TGTGCCAGCAGTCCCCCGGGAGGACGTGGCGGGGAGCTGTTTTTT
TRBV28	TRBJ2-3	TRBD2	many	CASSRFGAGAGDTQYF	TGTGCCAGCAGCCGATTTGGGGCGGGAGCAGGAGATACGCAGTATTTT
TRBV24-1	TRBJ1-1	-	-	CATSDGRGREAFF	TGTGCCACCAGTGATGGAAGGGGGAGGGAAGCTTTCTTT
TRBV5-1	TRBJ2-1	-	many	CASATLAPRGYNEQFF	TGCGCCAGCGCGACGCTGGCACCAAGGGGGTACAATGAGCAGTTCTTC
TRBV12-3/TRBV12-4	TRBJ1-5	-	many	CASSYRGGEGRQPQHF	TGTGCCAGCAGTTATAGGGGTGGGGAGGGACGTCAGCCCCAGCATTTT
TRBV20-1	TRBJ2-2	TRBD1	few	CSARYRQGPNTGELFF	TGCAGTGCCCGATATAGACAGGGACCGAACACCGGGGAGCTGTTTTTT
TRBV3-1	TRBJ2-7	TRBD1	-	CASSPGQGNFEQYF	TGTGCCAGCAGCCCCGGACAGGGTAATTTCGAGCAGTACTTC
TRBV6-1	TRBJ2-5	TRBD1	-	CASRGRGTGGWETQYF	TGTGCCAGCAGGGGGAGGGGGACAGGGGGTTGGGAGACCCAGTACTTC
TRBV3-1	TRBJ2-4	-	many	CASSQEYGQWNIQYF	TGTGCCAGCAGCCAAGAGTATGGACAGTGGAACATTCAGTACTTC
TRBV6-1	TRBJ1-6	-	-	CASKDIYNSPLHF	TGTGCCAGCAAGGACATCTATAATTCACCCCTCCACTTT
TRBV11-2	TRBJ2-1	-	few	CASSLIPFGQREFF	TGTGCCAGCAGCCTAATCCCCTTCGGGCAGAGAGAGTTCTTC
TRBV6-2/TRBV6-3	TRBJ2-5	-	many	CASRPGVRETQYF	TGTGCCAGCAGACCAGGCGTTCGGGAGACCCAGTACTTC
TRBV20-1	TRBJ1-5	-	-	CSADRRVGNQPQHF	TGCAGTGCTGACCGCCGGGTGGGGAATCAGCCCCAGCATTTT
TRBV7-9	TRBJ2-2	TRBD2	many	CASSPWTSLDKNTGELFF	TGTGCCAGCAGCCCCTGGACTAGCCTCGATAAGAACACCGGGGAGCTGTTTTTT
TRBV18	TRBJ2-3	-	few	CASSPRVPHTDTQYF	TGTGCCAGCTCCCCCCGGGTTCCGCACACAGATACGCAGTATTTT
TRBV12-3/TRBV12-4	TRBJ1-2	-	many	CASSLDRLGYGYTF	TGTGCCAGCAGCCTCGACAGGCTGGGCTATGGCTACACCTTC
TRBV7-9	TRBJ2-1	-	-	CASSLISEGEQFF	TGTGCCAGCAGCTTAATCAGTGAGGGTGAGCAGTTCTTC
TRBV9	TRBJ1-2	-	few	CASSVGGSNYGYTF	TGTGCCAGCAGCGTAGGGGGCTCTAACTATGGCTACACCTTC
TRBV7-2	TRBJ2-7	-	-	CASSLEVSVTIEQYF	TGTGCCAGCAGCTTAGAGGTTAGCGTGACGATAGAGCAGTACTTC
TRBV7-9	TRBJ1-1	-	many	CASSNHRAAKNEAFF	TGTGCCAGCAGCAACCACAGGGCAGCAAAGAACGAAGCTTTCTTT
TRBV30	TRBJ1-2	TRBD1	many	CACTSGQFNYGYTF	TGTGCCTGCACCTCGGGACAGTTTAACTATGGCTACACCTTC
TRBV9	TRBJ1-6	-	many	CASSVVGVNSPLHF	TGTGCCAGCAGCGTAGTCGGGGTTAATTCACCCCTCCACTTT
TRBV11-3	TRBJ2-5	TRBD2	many	CASSRSAGTETQYF	TGTGCCAGCAGTCGTTCAGCGGGAACAGAGACCCAGTACTTC
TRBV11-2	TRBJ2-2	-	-	CASSLGQWGSPDTGELFF	TGTGCCAGCAGCTTAGGGCAGTGGGGGAGCCCCGACACCGGGGAGCTGTTTTTT
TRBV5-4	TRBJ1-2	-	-	CASSPRGVAYGYTF	TGTGCCAGCAGCCCCCGGGGAGTGGCCTATGGCTACACCTTC
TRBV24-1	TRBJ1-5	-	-	CATSDLRRVSNQPQHF	TGTGCCACCAGTGATTTAAGAAGGGTTAGCAATCAGCCCCAGCATTTT
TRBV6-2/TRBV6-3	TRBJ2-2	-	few	CASSSNRGTGELFF	TGTGCCAGCAGTTCTAACCGGGGCACCGGGGAGCTGTTTTTT
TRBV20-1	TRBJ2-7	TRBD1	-	CSARDRGLTYEQYF	TGCAGTGCTAGAGACAGGGGGCTGACCTACGAGCAGTACTTC
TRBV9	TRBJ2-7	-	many	CASSVDHSSYEQYF	TGTGCCAGCAGCGTAGATCACAGTAGCTACGAGCAGTACTTC
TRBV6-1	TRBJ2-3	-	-	CASLADTDTQYF	TGTGCCAGCTTAGCAGACACAGATACGCAGTATTTT
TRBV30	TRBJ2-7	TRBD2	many	CAWRLAGAVEQYF	TGTGCCTGGAGACTAGCGGGAGCTGTCGAGCAGTACTTC
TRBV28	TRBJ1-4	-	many	CASSLSGGTNEKLFF	TGTGCCAGCAGTTTATCAGGAGGCACTAATGAAAAACTGTTTTTT
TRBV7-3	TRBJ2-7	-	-	CASSPDGGRRNEQYF	TGTGCCAGCAGCCCCGACGGGGGCAGACGCAACGAGCAGTACTTC
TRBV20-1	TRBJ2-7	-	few	CSAPFPYEQYF	TGCAGTGCCCCGTTTCCCTACGAGCAGTACTTC
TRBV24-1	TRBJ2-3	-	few	CATSDLKDSERGSTDTQYF	TGTGCCACCAGTGATTTAAAGGACAGTGAAAGGGGTAGCACAGATACGCAGTATTTT
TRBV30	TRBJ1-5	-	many	CAWSVPGRAEGQPQHF	TGTGCCTGGAGTGTACCCGGCAGGGCCGAGGGGCAGCCCCAGCATTTT
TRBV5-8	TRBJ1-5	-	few	CASSWTVTDQPQHF	TGTGCCAGCAGCTGGACTGTGACAGATCAGCCCCAGCATTTT
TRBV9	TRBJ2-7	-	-	CASSVGSATSSYEQYF	TGTGCCAGCAGCGTAGGGTCGGCCACCAGCTCCTACGAGCAGTACTTC
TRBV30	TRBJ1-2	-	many	CAWSAPGYGYTF	TGTGCCTGGAGTGCTCCCGGCTATGGCTACACCTTC
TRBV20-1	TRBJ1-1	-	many	CSASGPAGDTEAFF	TGCAGTGCTAGTGGCCCCGCGGGGGACACTGAAGCTTTCTTT